This TCR beta chain was found in a study of identical twins. General study results and limits: Conclusions were based on cross-sectional statistical analysis, without following the same donors. For zero-insertion analyses, partial confounding could come from invariant MAIT and iNKT cells. Out-of-frame alpha sequences common to twins exhibited a surplus of low generation probability.

On this clonotype: The antigen remains unidentified.

The CDR3 is made up of 14 amino acids. Trimming stripped 3 bases from V and 1 base from J, with 9 bases between. CDR1 SNHLY and CDR2 FYNNEI come from the germline V gene. TCRdb redid the calling of the 5' RACE reads with MiXCR, one entry per CDR3 protein. The data hold 500,000 to 650,000 distinct CDR3 sequences, with approximately 20% observed a single time. These data also formed part of another study, on yellow fever vaccine responses in identical twins.

This TCR came from a woman in her late teens or twenties in good health. The specimen was CD4+ T cells sorted from blood. The rearrangement uses TRBV2 and TRBJ2-5; D perhaps matches TRBD2 (6 bases). CDR3 nucleotides: TGTGCCAGCAGTGATGGGGGAGGCCAAGAGACCCAGTACTTC. Its translation: CASSDGGGQETQYF.